Sequencing of this T cell receptor (beta chain) was carried out in a study of blood T cell repertoires in COVID-19. Across the study: Whether acute or convalescent, the COVID-19 samples came from the United States, Italy and Spain. Nucleic acid was either cDNA or gDNA, and it came from T cells, B-cell-depleted T cells, or PBMCs.

Unmatched junction bases numbered 1, after V lost 0 bases and J lost 5 bases. Germline-derived CDR1 and CDR2 are KGHDR and SFDVKD. The CDR3 is 14 residues long. In the authors' methods: The assay estimated nucleated cells by amplifying reference gene primers. TCRdb's table, derived via immunoSEQ multiplex PCR, lists solely in-frame clones and lacks some. Clone size and the V and J calls come from that table; the DNA yielded D and trimming. The repertoire holds roughly 130,000 clones, with 90% as singletons. The origin of this receptor is a man in his forties or fifties with active COVID-19. Sequenced sample: peripheral blood. The V and J genes are TRBV24-1 and TRBJ2-5; 8 bases fit TRBD2. The CDR3 protein is CATSDLSSGETQYF. CDR3 sequence (DNA): TGTGCCACCAGTGATTTGTCTAGCGGGGAGACCCAGTACTTC.